This TCR beta chain is drawn from a study of OX40 agonist ivuxolimab in advanced cancers. Study-level information: Patients received ivuxolimab, an intravenous treatment, every 2 weeks at 0.01 to 10 mg/kg.

A note on this clone: Its antigen is as yet unknown.

The CDR3 has 17 residues. Trimming took 5 bases from V and 0 from J, leaving 17 bases between them. Germline CDR1 and CDR2: SEHNR and FQNEAQ (reference sequence). The repertoire was sequenced with immunoSEQ multiplex PCR; TCRdb's copy has only in-frame clones and lacks some. The table includes tens of thousands of clones, about 83% detected once. Broader study findings: Both CD4+ and CD8+ T cell populations in blood had undergone clonal expansion by week 6 at 0.1 to 3.0 mg/kg.

The receptor was derived from an adult with an advanced solid tumor such as melanoma, head and neck, liver or kidney cancer. The gene calls are TRBV7-9 and TRBJ2-1; tentatively, D is TRBD2 (7 bases). The sample here was CD4+ or CD8+ T cells sorted from blood, taken in a trial of the OX40 agonist ivuxolimab. CDR3 sequence reads: CASSGRDGGHSYNEQFF. The CDR3 DNA reads TGTGCCAGCAGCGGTAGGGACGGGGGGCACTCCTACAATGAGCAGTTCTTC.